What follows are 32 T cell receptor beta chains derived from one specimen sequenced in a study of blood T cell repertoires in COVID-19. Only in-frame clones appear in the TCRdb table, and some are missing; sequencing was by immunoSEQ multiplex PCR. The data show tens of thousands of clones, roughly 89% seen once. Sequencing used peripheral blood. These receptors came from a man aged 45 to 65 with active COVID-19.

The chain is built from TRBV6-5 and TRBJ1-1; D uncertain. CDR1 and CDR2 (germline): MNHEY, SVGAGI. CDR3 size: 14 residues. Trimming took 8 bases from V and 5 from J, leaving 18 bases between them. CDR3 protein: CASLSRGYATEAFF. As DNA, the CDR3 is TGTGCCAGCCTCAGCCGGGGTTATGCTACTGAAGCTTTCTTT.

The table lists this clone with a count of one. The chain combines TRBV7-9 with TRBJ1-2; D is uncertain. Germline lookup yields CDR1 SEHNR and CDR2 FQNEAQ (reference sequence). V shed 0 bases and J shed 8 bases, with 10 bases lying between them. CDR3 length equals 13 residues. The CDR3, as DNA: TGTGCCAGCAGCTTAGCTTATCGAGAAGGCTACACCTTC. As protein: CASSLAYREGYTF.

V gene TRBV6-1 combines with J gene TRBJ2-7; D gene ambiguous. This CDR3 contains 14 residues. Trimming pared 3 bases from V and 5 bases from J, leaving 14 bases between. The germline V gene encodes CDR1 MNHNS and CDR2 SASEGT. CDR3 bases: TGTGCCAGCAGTGAGCTGGGCCCGCTAAACGAGCAGTACTTC. Translation gives CASSELGPLNEQYF.

Written as DNA, the CDR3 is TGTGCCAGCAGCGTAGCTAGCAGGGGGTGGACCGGGGAGCTGTTTTTT. This gives the protein CASSVASRGWTGELFF. V gene TRBV9 combines with J gene TRBJ2-2; 7 positions agree with TRBD1. J lost 5 bases, V lost 0 bases, and 7 bases had no gene match. Germline V CDR1 and CDR2: SGDLS, YYNGEE. This CDR3 comprises 16 residues.

This rearrangement joins TRBV28 to TRBJ2-5, with TRBD1 matching 10 bases. Trimming at V came to 6 bases and at J to 6 bases, leaving 4 bases not matched to a gene. Per germline, CDR1 MDHEN and CDR2 SYDVKM. The CDR3 loop spans 13 amino acids. CDR3 in DNA: TGTGCCAGCAGAGGACAGGGGGTAAAGACCCAGTACTTC. Residues: CASRGQGVKTQYF.

The V gene is TRBV6-6, the J gene TRBJ1-6; 8 bases map to TRBD1. The CDR3 runs to 16 residues. CDR1 and CDR2 from the germline V gene are MNHNY and SVGAGI (reference sequence). Losses at the gene ends were 6 bases for V and 9 bases for J; bases not matched to a gene: 13. This CDR3 is CASRPSDGQGGSPLHF. Written as DNA, the CDR3 is TGTGCCAGCAGACCCAGCGACGGACAGGGCGGTTCACCCCTCCACTTT.

This chain joins TRBV5-1 and TRBJ1-1; D unresolved. Trimming pared 1 base from V and 6 bases from J, leaving 10 bases between. CDR1 is SGHRS, CDR2 YFSETQ, per germline. This CDR3 spans 13 amino acids. The CDR3 region has the DNA TGCGCCAGCAGCTTGACGAGTCAAGCTGAAGCTTTCTTT. Its translation: CASSLTSQAEAFF.

V usage is TRBV4-3 and J usage is TRBJ1-2; TRBD1 agrees at 7 bases. V lost 4 bases, J lost 6 bases, and 8 bases stayed unmatched. Germline values: CDR1 LGHNA, CDR2 YSLEER. The CDR3 is 14 amino acids. CDR3: CASSRRQGIDGYTF. The DNA of the CDR3 is TGCGCCAGCAGCCGACGACAGGGTATTGATGGCTACACCTTC.

This clone was detected once. J is TRBJ1-2 and V is TRBV5-5; D possibly corresponds to TRBD1 (6 bases). Germline V gene sequence: CDR1 SGHKS, CDR2 YYEKEE (reference sequence). CDR3 size: 15 residues. V was pared by 4 bases and J by 2 bases, with 15 bases between. CDR3 DNA sequence: TGTGCCAGCAGCCCTACGGACAGATCGAACTATGGCTACACCTTC. It specifies CASSPTDRSNYGYTF.

The rearrangement joins TRBV9 to TRBJ1-5, with 9 bases aligning to TRBD1. J gave up 0 bases and V 4 bases, and 8 bases lay outside the gene matches. The V gene's germline CDR1 is SGDLS and CDR2 YYNGEE. The CDR3 consists of 17 residues. The CDR3 protein is CASSPGQGPYSNQPQHF. The CDR3 DNA is TGTGCCAGCAGCCCGGGACAGGGACCCTATAGCAATCAGCCCCAGCATTTT. Filled out from reference TRBV9 and TRBJ1-5, the complete variable domain reads DSGVTQTPKHLITATGQRVTLRCSPRSGDLSVYWYQQSLDQGLQFLIQYYNGEERAKGNILERFSAQQFPDLHSELNLSSLELGDSALYFCASSPGQGPYSNQPQHFGDGTRLSIL.

CDR3 DNA sequence: TGCGCCAGCAGCTTGGCGGGAGCTAGCAATCAGCCCCAGCATTTT. Protein: CASSLAGASNQPQHF. The chain is built from TRBV5-1 and TRBJ1-5; D unclear. Trimming stripped 0 bases from V and 0 bases from J, with 7 bases between. Germline V gene data show CDR1 as SGHRS and CDR2 as YFSETQ. This CDR3 is built from 15 residues.

This clone has just one count. This chain connects TRBV6-9 to TRBJ1-3; D might be TRBD1 (6 bases). Germline values: CDR1 MNHGY, CDR2 SVAAGI. V lost 2 bases and J lost 2, with 19 bases in between. The CDR3 spans 18 residues. The chain's CDR3 is CASSYPGQIRKTGNTIYF. As DNA, the CDR3 is TGTGCCAGCAGTTATCCGGGACAAATACGAAAGACTGGAAACACCATATATTTT.

The V and J genes are TRBV11-3 and TRBJ2-2; TRBD1 might be the D (6 bases). Trimming took off 4 bases at V and 0 bases at J, with 9 bases between the two ends. Germline V gene sequence: CDR1 SGHNT, CDR2 YENEEA. The CDR3 covers 15 residues. CDR3 in amino acids: CASSSRDTNTGELFF. DNA of the CDR3: TGTGCCAGCAGCTCCCGGGACACGAACACCGGGGAGCTGTTTTTT.

The genes are TRBV5-1 and TRBJ2-5; TRBD2 matches at 10 bases. V was clipped by 0 bases and J by 2 bases; unmatched bases: 13. Germline loops: CDR1 SGHRS, CDR2 YFSETQ. The CDR3 totals 19 residues. The CDR3 DNA is TGCGCCAGCAGCTTGGCCCTCGGTCCAGGACTAGCGGCACAAGAGACCCAGTACTTC. Translated, it gives CASSLALGPGLAAQETQYF.

The CDR3 bases are TGTGCCAGCAGCCAAGATACCAGCGGGGGTACCGTCTCCTACGAGCAGTACTTC. It is translated as CASSQDTSGGTVSYEQYF. The chain couples TRBV4-2 to TRBJ2-7, with TRBD2 matching 8 bases. Germline CDR1 and CDR2: LGHNA and YNFKEQ. The V segment lost 0 bases and the J segment 0 bases; nucleotides outside the gene matches: 10. The CDR3 totals 18 residues.

V usage is TRBV6-6 and J usage is TRBJ2-5, with 9 nucleotides matching TRBD2. The J segment lost 1 base and the V segment lost 6 bases, leaving 3 bases of the junction unmatched. The CDR3 is made up of 14 amino acids. Germline V gene data show CDR1 as MNHNY and CDR2 as SVGAGI (reference sequence). CDR3 sequence reads: CASSQRGAQETQYF. In DNA form, the CDR3 reads TGTGCCAGCAGCCAGCGGGGGGCCCAAGAGACCCAGTACTTC.

The chain employs TRBV11-2 and TRBJ2-1; 11 nucleotides match TRBD1. The ends lost 4 bases at V and 4 bases at J; junction bases unmatched: 3. In germline, CDR1 is SGHAT, CDR2 FQNNGV. The CDR3 is 15 amino acids. CDR3 coding DNA: TGTGCCAGCAGCTGGGGACAGGGGGTTTACAATGAGCAGTTCTTC. Translation: CASSWGQGVYNEQFF.

The chain employs TRBV18 and TRBJ2-3; possibly TRBD2 for D (6 bases). Trimming took off 2 bases at V and 2 bases at J, with 17 bases between the two ends. Germline values: CDR1 KGHSH, CDR2 LQKENI. This CDR3 contains 17 residues. The CDR3 nucleotides are TGTGCCAGCTCACCAACGACTAGGCCAGTAACCACAGATACGCAGTATTTT. It is translated as CASSPTTRPVTTDTQYF.

The rearrangement uses TRBV19 and TRBJ1-1, with 9 positions matching TRBD1. The germline CDR1 and CDR2 sequences are LNHDA and SQIVND (reference sequence). V gave up 6 bases and J gave up 1 base; unmatched junction bases: 9. The CDR3 consists of 16 residues. The CDR3 DNA reads TGTGCCAGTAGCAGGGGGACAGGGAAACGGAACACTGAAGCTTTCTTT. Protein sequence: CASSRGTGKRNTEAFF.

The gene calls are TRBV14 and TRBJ2-3, with 14 positions matching TRBD2. This CDR3 comprises 18 residues. Germline V lookup: CDR1 SGHDN, CDR2 FVKESK. The J segment lost 2 bases and the V segment lost 1 base, leaving 5 bases of the junction unmatched. The CDR3 here is CASSQAPGLAGVTDTQYF. Here the CDR3 DNA reads TGTGCCAGCAGCCAAGCCCCGGGACTAGCGGGGGTCACAGATACGCAGTATTTT.

The gene calls are TRBV9 and TRBJ2-1; possible D gene TRBD1, 6 bases. CDR1 and CDR2 (germline): SGDLS, YYNGEE. The CDR3 runs 15 residues. V lost 3 bases, J lost 0 bases, and 10 bases lay in between. The CDR3 DNA follows: TGTGCCAGCAGCGCACAGGGTCTCTCCTACAATGAGCAGTTCTTC. It is translated as CASSAQGLSYNEQFF.

The V call is TRBV19, the J call TRBJ2-2; D is undetermined. Between the trimmed V and J ends, which lost 2 bases and 6 bases, there was a span of 10 bases. The CDR3 is 14 residues long. Looked up from germline, CDR1 is LNHDA and CDR2 is SQIVND (reference sequence). As DNA, the CDR3 is TGTGCCAGTAGTATAATTCATCCCCCCGGGGAGCTGTTTTTT. It codes for CASSIIHPPGELFF.

The chain recombines TRBV7-9 with TRBJ2-5; the D is unclear. The CDR3 is made up of 12 amino acids. Germline lookup yields CDR1 SEHNR and CDR2 FQNEAQ (reference sequence). Trimming left V 0 bases short and J 5 bases short, with 4 bases between. The chain's CDR3 is CASSLARETQYF. Here the CDR3 DNA reads TGTGCCAGCAGCTTAGCACGGGAGACCCAGTACTTC.

The chain is built from TRBV5-1 and TRBJ2-5, with 14 bases that match TRBD2. Germline CDR1 and CDR2: SGHRS and YFSETQ. The CDR3 sequence is 17 residues long. V was clipped by 5 bases and J by 3 bases; unmatched bases: 9. The CDR3 DNA reads TGCGCCAGCAGAATAACCGGGACTAGCGGGGGTAAAGAGACCCAGTACTTC. Translated, it gives CASRITGTSGGKETQYF.

The V and J genes are TRBV19 and TRBJ2-7; D may be TRBD1 (6 bases). CDR1 and CDR2 (germline): LNHDA, SQIVND (reference sequence). V lost 5 bases, J lost 3 bases, and 8 bases lay in between. The CDR3 spans 12 residues. For the CDR3, the DNA is TGTGCCAGTAGTGACAGGAACTACGAGCAGTACTTC. Translated: CASSDRNYEQYF.

The V and J genes are TRBV27 and TRBJ1-3; D call uncertain. V was trimmed by 3 bases and J by 0 bases, leaving 9 bases between them. The CDR3 has 15 amino acids. In germline, CDR1 is MNHEY, CDR2 SMNVEV (reference sequence). The CDR3 nucleotides are TGTGCCAGCAGTTTCCCGGTAAGCTCTGGAAACACCATATATTTT. Residues: CASSFPVSSGNTIYF.

The chain joins TRBV19 to TRBJ1-4; the D gene is possibly TRBD1 (5 bases). This CDR3 contains 15 residues. Germline V gene data show CDR1 as LNHDA and CDR2 as SQIVND (reference sequence). Trimming removed 6 bases from V and 2 bases from J, with 13 bases in between. The CDR3 protein is CASRTAFGTNEKLFF. Written as DNA, the CDR3 is TGTGCCAGTAGGACAGCATTCGGGACTAATGAAAAACTGTTTTTT.

The chain couples TRBV19 to TRBJ1-1; D unclear. CDR1 and CDR2 from the germline V gene are LNHDA and SQIVND (reference sequence). The CDR3 has 16 residues. Trimming took 5 bases from V and 0 from J, leaving 16 bases between them. The CDR3 sequence: CASSFRETKMNTEAFF. The CDR3 DNA follows: TGTGCCAGTAGTTTCCGCGAGACAAAAATGAACACTGAAGCTTTCTTT.

This chain uses TRBV5-1 with TRBJ2-3, with 7 bases fitting TRBD1. With V trimmed by 7 bases and J by 4 bases, 12 bases remained unmatched. The CDR3 totals 15 residues. CDR1 and CDR2 from the germline V gene are SGHRS and YFSETQ. CDR3 sequence reads: CASQRKGAEADTQYF. Here the CDR3 DNA reads TGCGCCAGCCAGCGTAAGGGGGCTGAGGCAGATACGCAGTATTTT.

This clone is a singleton in its sample. The chain couples TRBV27 to TRBJ2-3; a possible D gene is TRBD2 (6 bases). The germline gives CDR1 MNHEY, CDR2 SMNVEV (reference sequence). The CDR3 length is 16 residues. Trimming took off 3 bases at V and 5 bases at J, with 18 bases between the two ends. This CDR3 reads CASSFSFGTRKDTQYF. CDR3 DNA sequence: TGTGCCAGCAGTTTCAGCTTCGGGACTCGAAAAGATACGCAGTATTTT.

The chain couples TRBV3-1 (or the pseudogene TRBV3-2) to TRBJ1-6; 8 bases are a match to TRBD1. The V gene's germline CDR1 is LGHDT and CDR2 YNNKEL (reference sequence). The V segment lost 1 base and the J segment 5 bases; nucleotides outside the gene matches: 4. This CDR3 is 16 amino acids long. Here the CDR3 reads CASSQGGQANNSPLHF. CDR3 sequence (DNA): TGTGCCAGCAGCCAAGGGGGACAGGCGAATAATTCACCCCTCCACTTT.

The chain carries TRBV2 and TRBJ2-7, with D possibly being TRBD1 (6 bases). The V end lost 7 bases, the J end lost 0 bases, and 13 bases lay between the germline ends. CDR3 length: 14 amino acids. Germline CDR1 and CDR2: SNHLY and FYNNEI. This CDR3 is CASIRDITSYEQYF. For the CDR3, the DNA is TGTGCCAGCATCCGGGACATAACCTCCTACGAGCAGTACTTC.